The rows below give T cell receptor beta chains drawn from one sample of a study of T cells in localized non-small cell lung cancer. TCRdb's table, derived via immunoSEQ multiplex PCR, lists solely in-frame clones and lacks some. Among 30,000 to 35,000 clones listed, 88% were seen once. Sequences were derived from peripheral blood, sampled before any cancer treatment. These receptor sequences come from a woman aged 35-75 years with stage I lung adenocarcinoma. The CDR3 runs from the conserved cysteine through the conserved F or W.

TRBV6-5,TRBJ1-1,CATWTTTDMNTEAFF
TRBV9,TRBJ1-3,CASSSRDTRSGNTIYF
TRBV10-3,TRBJ2-1,CAISESGGGPGSNEQFF
TRBV15,TRBJ1-2,CATSRDRGNYGYTF
TRBV5-5,TRBJ1-1,CASRSGSGVNTEAFF
TRBV19,TRBJ2-5,CASIDRDRPETQYF
TRBV7-9,TRBJ1-4,CASSPDILKGEKLFF
TRBV2,TRBJ2-7,CASSDIFSSGGNNPPYEQYF
TRBV11-3,TRBJ2-3,CASSLGQSTDTQYF
TRBV30,TRBJ2-1,CAEGTGGYNEQFF
TRBV7-2,TRBJ1-5,CASSAQPDRVDQPQHF
TRBV5-1,TRBJ2-7,CASSLSGAEVYEQYF
TRBV4-3,TRBJ2-4,CASSQDWTAKNIQYF
TRBV6-6,TRBJ2-7,CASSPGQPTDEQYF
TRBV11-1,TRBJ2-5,CASSFGGLRQETQYF
TRBV2,TRBJ2-1,CASTPGANNEQFF
TRBV13,TRBJ1-2,CASSFRTGPNYGYTF
TRBV9,TRBJ2-3,CASSVATAGGPADTQYF
TRBV4-3,TRBJ1-4,CASSQGAGKLFF
TRBV5-1,TRBJ2-1,CASRLSGGDYNEQFF
TRBV27,TRBJ1-2,CASSNRDRNNIGGYTF
TRBV2,TRBJ2-1,CASSVPSEQFF
TRBV16,TRBJ1-1,CASSRDRNTEAFF
TRBV19,TRBJ1-2,CASSIERASYTF
TRBV5-8,TRBJ1-1,CASSPGTAHHGTEAFF
TRBV2,TRBJ1-6,CASRVIRVPALHF
TRBV7-9,TRBJ1-2,CASSLVGGNYGYTF
TRBV4-3,TRBJ1-2,CASSQVPPTVNYGYTF
TRBV2,TRBJ2-1,CASSLRRGGLYNEQFF
TRBV28,TRBJ2-3,CASSLVGSGAPDTQYF
TRBV10-3,TRBJ1-5,CAISESTAYSNQPQHF
TRBV9,TRBJ2-5,CASSPRGQGETQYF
TRBV10-3,TRBJ2-2,CAISAPLQGSNTGELFF